These 11 T cell receptor beta chains originate from one sample sequenced in a study of T cells expressing NK-cell markers. From the 5' RACE reads, TCRdb lists one entry per CDR3 protein and no DNA. The sample features approximately 380,000 distinct CDR3 sequences, with around 5.3% in its top ten. What was sequenced was blood T cells: a sorted CD56 or NKG2C T cell subset, CD4+ or CD8+ T cells, or bulk PBMC T cells (not recorded which). All receptors derive from a man aged 18 to 69 in good health.

The J gene is TRBJ1-2, the V gene TRBV12-3 or TRBV12-4. The CDR3 consists of 15 residues. The CDR3 loop reads CASSLGTFSRDGYTF.

This chain uses TRBV5-5 with TRBJ2-7; TCRdb's D call, TRBD1, is unchecked because there is no DNA. The length of the CDR3 is 15 residues. The germline CDR1 and CDR2 sequences are SGHKS and YYEKEE (reference sequence). This CDR3 reads CASSLAPGYPYEQYF.

The CDR3 loop is CATREDRGRWTEAFF. V and J are TRBV15 and TRBJ1-1; TCRdb gives TRBD1 as the D gene, but with no DNA this cannot be confirmed. Germline values: CDR1 LNHNV, CDR2 YYDKDF (reference sequence). The CDR3 is 15 amino acids.

The chain carries TRBV7-2 and TRBJ2-1; no DNA is available, so the TRBD1 call from TCRdb remains unchecked. CDR1 and CDR2 (germline): SGHTA, FQGNSA. The CDR3 runs 14 residues. CDR3 sequence reads: CASSVQVGGNEQFF.

V and J are TRBV5-1 and TRBJ1-3; with no DNA, the TCRdb D assignment of TRBD1 cannot be verified. CDR1 SGHRS and CDR2 YFSETQ come from the germline V gene. The CDR3 has 16 amino acids. The CDR3 sequence is CASSLTTFTGGNTIYF.

This rearrangement joins TRBV20-1 to TRBJ2-2; with no DNA, the TCRdb D assignment of TRBD2 cannot be verified. The length of the CDR3 is 16 residues. Germline assignment: CDR1 DFQATT and CDR2 SNEGSKA (reference sequence). The CDR3 here is CSARAWRGANTGELFF.

The chain employs TRBV6-1 and TRBJ2-3; TCRdb's D call, TRBD2, is unchecked because there is no DNA. Germline V CDR1 and CDR2: MNHNS, SASEGT. The CDR3 is 14 residues long. CDR3: CASTRSSLTDTQYF.

The chain couples TRBV28 to TRBJ1-5. This CDR3 is 16 amino acids long. The V gene's germline CDR1 is MDHEN and CDR2 SYDVKM. CDR3: CASSPYSGRPNQPQHF.

The rearrangement joins TRBV2 to TRBJ1-1; as DNA is missing, the TRBD1 call by TCRdb cannot be tested. Germline V gene sequence: CDR1 SNHLY, CDR2 FYNNEI. The CDR3 consists of 13 residues. The CDR3 sequence is CASRKDRGTEAFF.

The chain joins TRBV20-1 to TRBJ1-6. The germline CDR1 and CDR2 sequences are DFQATT and SNEGSKA (reference sequence). The CDR3 is 15 residues long. The chain's CDR3 is CSAVIDSSIGSPLHF.

This chain connects TRBV20-1 to TRBJ1-6; the D call from TCRdb, TRBD1, cannot be confirmed without DNA. This CDR3 has 15 residues. Germline CDR1 is DFQATT and CDR2 is SNEGSKA (reference sequence). CDR3 sequence reads: CSATTGDRDNSPLHF.